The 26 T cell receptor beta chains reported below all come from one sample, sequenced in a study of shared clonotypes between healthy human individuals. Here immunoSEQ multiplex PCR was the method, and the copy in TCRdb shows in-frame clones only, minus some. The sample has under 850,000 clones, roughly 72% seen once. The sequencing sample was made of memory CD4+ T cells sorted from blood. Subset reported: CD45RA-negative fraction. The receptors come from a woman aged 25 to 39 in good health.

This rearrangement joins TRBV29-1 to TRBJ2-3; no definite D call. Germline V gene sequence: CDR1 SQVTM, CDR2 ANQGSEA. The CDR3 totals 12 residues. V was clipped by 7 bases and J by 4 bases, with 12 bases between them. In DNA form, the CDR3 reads TGCAGCGCCCTCCAGGTTGCAGATACGCAGTATTTT. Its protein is CSALQVADTQYF.

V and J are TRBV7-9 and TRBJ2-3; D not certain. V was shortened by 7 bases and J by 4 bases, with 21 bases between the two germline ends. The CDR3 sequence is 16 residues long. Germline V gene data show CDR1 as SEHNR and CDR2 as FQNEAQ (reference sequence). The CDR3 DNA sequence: TGTGCCAGCATCGGATCGAGGCTCAGGCAACCAGATACGCAGTATTTT. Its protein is CASIGSRLRQPDTQYF. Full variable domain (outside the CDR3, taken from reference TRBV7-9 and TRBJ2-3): DTGVSQNPRHKITKRGQNVTFRCDPISEHNRLYWYRQTLGQGPEFLTYFQNEAQLEKSRLLSDRFSAERPKGSFSTLEIQRTEQGDSAMYLCASIGSRLRQPDTQYFGPGTRLTVL.

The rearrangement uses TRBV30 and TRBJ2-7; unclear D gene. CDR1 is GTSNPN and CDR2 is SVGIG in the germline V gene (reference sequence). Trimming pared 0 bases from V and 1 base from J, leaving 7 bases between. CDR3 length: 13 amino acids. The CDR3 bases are TGTGCCTGGAGTGTGCAGGCTTCCTACGAGCAGTACTTC. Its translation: CAWSVQASYEQYF.

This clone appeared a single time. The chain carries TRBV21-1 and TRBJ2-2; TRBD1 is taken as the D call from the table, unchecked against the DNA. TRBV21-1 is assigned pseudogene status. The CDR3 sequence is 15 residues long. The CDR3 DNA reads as TGTGCCAGCAGCAACCAGGGACAGGGGGCCGGGGAGCTGTTTTTT. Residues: CASSNQGQGAGELFF.

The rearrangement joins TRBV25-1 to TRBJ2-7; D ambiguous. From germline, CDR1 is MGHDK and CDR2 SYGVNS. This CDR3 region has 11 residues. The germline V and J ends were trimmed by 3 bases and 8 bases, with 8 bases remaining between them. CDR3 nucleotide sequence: TGTGCCAGCAGTGAGTCGGTGAAGCAGTACTTC. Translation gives CASSESVKQYF.

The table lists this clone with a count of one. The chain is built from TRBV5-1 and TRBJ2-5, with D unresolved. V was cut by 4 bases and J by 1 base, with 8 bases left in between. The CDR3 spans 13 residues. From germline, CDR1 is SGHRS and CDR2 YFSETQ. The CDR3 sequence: CASSNPLQETQYF. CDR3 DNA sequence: TGCGCCAGCAGCAACCCCCTCCAAGAGACCCAGTACTTC. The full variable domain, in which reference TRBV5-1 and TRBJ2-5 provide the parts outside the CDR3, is KAGVTQTPRYLIKTRGQQVTLSCSPISGHRSVSWYQQTPGQGLQFLFEYFSETQRNKGNFPGRFSGRQFSNSRSEMNVSTLELGDSALYLCASSNPLQETQYFGPGTRLLVL.

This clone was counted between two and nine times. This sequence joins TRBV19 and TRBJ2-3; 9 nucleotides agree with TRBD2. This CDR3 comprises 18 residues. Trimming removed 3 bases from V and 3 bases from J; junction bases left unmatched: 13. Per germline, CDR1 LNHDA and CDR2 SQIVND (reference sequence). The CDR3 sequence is CASSMEQYSGSLTDTQYF. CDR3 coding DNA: TGTGCCAGTAGTATGGAGCAATATAGCGGGAGTTTGACAGATACGCAGTATTTT. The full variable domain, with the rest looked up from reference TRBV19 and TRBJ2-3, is DGGITQSPKYLFRKEGQNVTLSCEQNLNHDAMYWYRQDPGQGLRLIYYSQIVNDFQKGDIAEGYSVSREKKESFPLTVTSAQKNPTAFYLCASSMEQYSGSLTDTQYFGPGTRLTVL.

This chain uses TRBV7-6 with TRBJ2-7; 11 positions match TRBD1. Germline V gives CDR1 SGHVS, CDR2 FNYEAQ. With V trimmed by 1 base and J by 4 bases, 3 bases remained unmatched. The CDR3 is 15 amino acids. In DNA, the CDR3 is TGTGCCAGCAGCTTAGGAGGGACAGGGGGTTACGAGCAGTACTTC. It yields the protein CASSLGGTGGYEQYF.

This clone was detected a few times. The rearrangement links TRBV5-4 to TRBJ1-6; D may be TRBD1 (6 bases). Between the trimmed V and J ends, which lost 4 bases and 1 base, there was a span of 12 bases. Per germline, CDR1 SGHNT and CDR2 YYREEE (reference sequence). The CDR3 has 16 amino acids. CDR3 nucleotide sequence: TGTGCCAGCAGCCTCCAGGGGTCTTCCTATAATTCACCCCTCCACTTT. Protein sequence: CASSLQGSSYNSPLHF.

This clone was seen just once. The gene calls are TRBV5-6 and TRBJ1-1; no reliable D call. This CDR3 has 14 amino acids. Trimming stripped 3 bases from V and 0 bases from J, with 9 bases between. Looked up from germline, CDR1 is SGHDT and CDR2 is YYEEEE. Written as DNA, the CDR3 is TGTGCCAGCAGCTGGCAGAGACTGAACACTGAAGCTTTCTTT. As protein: CASSWQRLNTEAFF.

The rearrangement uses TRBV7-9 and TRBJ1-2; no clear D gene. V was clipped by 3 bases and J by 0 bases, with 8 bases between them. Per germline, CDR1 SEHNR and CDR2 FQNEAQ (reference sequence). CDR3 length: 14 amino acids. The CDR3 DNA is TGTGCCAGCAGCTTGTCTGGGTCTAACTATGGCTACACCTTC. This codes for CASSLSGSNYGYTF.

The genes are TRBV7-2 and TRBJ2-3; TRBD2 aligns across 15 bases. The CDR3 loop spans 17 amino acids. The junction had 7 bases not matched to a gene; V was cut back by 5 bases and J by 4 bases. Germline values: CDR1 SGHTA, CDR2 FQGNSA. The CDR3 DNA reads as TGTGCCAGCAGCCTCGGACTAGCGGGAGGGTGGGCAGATACGCAGTATTTT. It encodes CASSLGLAGGWADTQYF. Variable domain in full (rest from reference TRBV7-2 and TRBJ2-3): GAGVSQSPSNKVTEKGKDVELRCDPISGHTALYWYRQSLGQGLEFLIYFQGNSAPDKSGLPSDRFSAERTGGSVSTLTIQRTQQEDSAVYLCASSLGLAGGWADTQYFGPGTRLTVL.

The CDR3 DNA sequence: TGTGCCAGCACCCAGGGACAGAGCAATCAGCCCCAGCATTTT. Residues: CASTQGQSNQPQHF. V is TRBV6-6 and J is TRBJ1-5, with 7 bases identical to TRBD1. Germline CDR1 MNHNY, CDR2 SVGAGI (reference sequence). The CDR3 length is 14 residues. The ends lost 7 bases at V and 1 base at J; junction bases unmatched: 4.

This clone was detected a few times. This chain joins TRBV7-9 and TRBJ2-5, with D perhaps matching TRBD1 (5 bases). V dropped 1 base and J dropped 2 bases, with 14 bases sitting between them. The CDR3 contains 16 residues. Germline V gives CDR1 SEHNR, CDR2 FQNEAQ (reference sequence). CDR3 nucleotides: TGTGCCAGCAGCTTAGGTTGGGGCATACGGCAAGAGACCCAGTACTTC. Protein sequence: CASSLGWGIRQETQYF.

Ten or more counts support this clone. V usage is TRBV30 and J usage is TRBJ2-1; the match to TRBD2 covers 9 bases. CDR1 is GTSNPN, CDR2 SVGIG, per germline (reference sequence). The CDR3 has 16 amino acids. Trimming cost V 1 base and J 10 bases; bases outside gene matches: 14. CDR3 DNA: TGTGCCTGGAGTGGGGGACTAGCCTCTCCTAGGGGAGAGCAGTTCTTC. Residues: CAWSGGLASPRGEQFF.

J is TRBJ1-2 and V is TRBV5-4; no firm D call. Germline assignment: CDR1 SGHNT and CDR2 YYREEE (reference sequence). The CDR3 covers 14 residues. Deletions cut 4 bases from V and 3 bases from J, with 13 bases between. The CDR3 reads CASSGDKGYYGYTF. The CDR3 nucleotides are TGTGCCAGCAGCGGGGATAAGGGATACTATGGCTACACCTTC. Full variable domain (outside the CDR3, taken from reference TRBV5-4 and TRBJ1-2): ETGVTQSPTHLIKTRGQQVTLRCSSQSGHNTVSWYQQALGQGPQFIFQYYREEENGRGNFPPRFSGLQFPNYSSELNVNALELDDSALYLCASSGDKGYYGYTFGSGTRLTVV.

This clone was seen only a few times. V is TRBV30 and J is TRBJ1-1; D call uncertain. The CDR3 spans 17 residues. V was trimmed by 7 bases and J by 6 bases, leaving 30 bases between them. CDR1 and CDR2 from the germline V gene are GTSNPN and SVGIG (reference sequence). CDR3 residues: CASSPPAFALGVAEAFF. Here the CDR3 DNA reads TGTGCCTCTTCACCCCCTGCTTTTGCGTTAGGCGTGGCTGAAGCTTTCTTT.

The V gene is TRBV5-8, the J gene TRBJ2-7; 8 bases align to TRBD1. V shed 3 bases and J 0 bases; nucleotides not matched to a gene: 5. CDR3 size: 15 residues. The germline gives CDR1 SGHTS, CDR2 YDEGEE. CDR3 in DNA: TGTGCCAGCAGCTACCGGGACAGGAGCTCCTACGAGCAGTACTTC. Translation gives CASSYRDRSSYEQYF.

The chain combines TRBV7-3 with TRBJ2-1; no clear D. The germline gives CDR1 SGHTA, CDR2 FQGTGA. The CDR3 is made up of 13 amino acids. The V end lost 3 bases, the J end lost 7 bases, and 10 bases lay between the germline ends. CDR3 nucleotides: TGTGCCAGCAGCTTTGACCGGGCGAATGAGCAGTTCTTC. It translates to CASSFDRANEQFF. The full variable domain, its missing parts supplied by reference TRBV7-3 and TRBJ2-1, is GAGVSQTPSNKVTEKGKYVELRCDPISGHTALYWYRQSLGQGPEFLIYFQGTGAADDSGLPNDRFFAVRPEGSVSTLKIQRTERGDSAVYLCASSFDRANEQFFGPGTRLTVL.

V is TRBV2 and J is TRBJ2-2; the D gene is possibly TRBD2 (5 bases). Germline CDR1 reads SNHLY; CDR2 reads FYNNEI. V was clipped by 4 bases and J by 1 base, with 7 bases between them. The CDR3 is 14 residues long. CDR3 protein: CASSVRENTGELFF. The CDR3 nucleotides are TGTGCCAGCAGTGTTCGGGAGAACACCGGGGAGCTGTTTTTT.

For the CDR3, the DNA is TGTGCCACCAGCAGACCAGGTATATATACCGAGCAGTACTTC. Encoded protein: CATSRPGIYTEQYF. The chain recombines TRBV15 with TRBJ2-7; D unclear. Germline CDR1 is LNHNV and CDR2 is YYDKDF (reference sequence). V lost 2 bases to trimming and J lost 6 bases, with 14 bases between them. The CDR3 has 14 amino acids.

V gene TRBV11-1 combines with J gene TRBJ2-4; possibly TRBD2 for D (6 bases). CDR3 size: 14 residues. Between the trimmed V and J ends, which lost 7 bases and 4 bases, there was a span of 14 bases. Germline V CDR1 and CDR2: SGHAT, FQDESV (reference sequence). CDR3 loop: CASTSREMKNIQYF. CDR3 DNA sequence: TGTGCCAGCACCAGCCGGGAGATGAAAAACATTCAGTACTTC.

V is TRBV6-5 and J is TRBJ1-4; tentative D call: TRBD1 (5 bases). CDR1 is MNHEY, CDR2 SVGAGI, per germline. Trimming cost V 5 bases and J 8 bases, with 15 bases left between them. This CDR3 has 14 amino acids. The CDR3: CASSHGGGQEKLFF. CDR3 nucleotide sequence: TGTGCCAGCAGTCACGGGGGTGGGCAAGAAAAACTGTTTTTT.

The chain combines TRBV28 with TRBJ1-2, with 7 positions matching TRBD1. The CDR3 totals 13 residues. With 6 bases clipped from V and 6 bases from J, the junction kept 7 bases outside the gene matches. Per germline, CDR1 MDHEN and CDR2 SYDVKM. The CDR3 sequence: CASRPDRPNGYTF. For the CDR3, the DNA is TGTGCCAGCAGGCCGGACAGGCCTAATGGCTACACCTTC.

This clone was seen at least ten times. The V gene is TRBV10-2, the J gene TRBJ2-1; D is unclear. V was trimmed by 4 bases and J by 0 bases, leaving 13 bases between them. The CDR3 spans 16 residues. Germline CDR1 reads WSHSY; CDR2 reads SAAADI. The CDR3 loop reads CASSVHPESSYNEQFF. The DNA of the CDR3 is TGCGCCAGCAGTGTCCATCCGGAAAGCTCCTACAATGAGCAGTTCTTC.

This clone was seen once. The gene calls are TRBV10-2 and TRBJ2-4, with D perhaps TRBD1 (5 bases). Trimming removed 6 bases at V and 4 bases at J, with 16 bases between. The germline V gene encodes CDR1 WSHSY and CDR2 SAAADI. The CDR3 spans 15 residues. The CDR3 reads CASSQQASAKNIQYF. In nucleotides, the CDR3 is TGCGCCAGCAGCCAACAGGCCTCGGCAAAAAACATTCAGTACTTC.